Sequencing of this T cell receptor (beta chain) was carried out in a study of blood T cell repertoires in COVID-19. Clones were read by immunoSEQ multiplex PCR, and TCRdb kept only the in-frame ones, dropping some. The sample has more than 35,000 clones, around 89% seen once. This CDR3 is 16 amino acids long. Germline V gene lookup returns CDR1 LNHDA and CDR2 SQIVND (reference sequence). J lost 6 bases, V lost 3 bases, and 9 bases had no gene match. This TCR derives from a human donor in a cohort sampled during active COVID-19. The sample was peripheral blood. The genes are TRBV19 and TRBJ1-2, with 11 bases fitting TRBD1. CDR3 nucleotide sequence: TGTGCCAGTAGTATCGGGACAGGGGGTATTCGGGATGGCTACACCTTC. Protein product: CASSIGTGGIRDGYTF.